The present entry profiles one TCR beta chain with its context. What it binds is not known. This sample stems from a study of cytomegalovirus exposure and HLA in healthy donors. Turning to the study itself: Findings of an earlier analysis included roughly 110 million unique TCR beta sequences from about 180 million T cells. General study results and limits: A later analysis showed HLA-associated TCR beta chains outstripping equally common others in clonal expansion. In vitro confirmation showed a few CMV-associated chains to be CMV antigen specific.

Trimming took off 6 bases at V and 2 bases at J, with 11 bases between the two ends. The germline gives CDR1 SNHLY, CDR2 FYNNEI. The CDR3 has 14 amino acids. This PCR relied on a set of 60 Vbeta primers and 13 Jbeta primers. The method was immunoSEQ multiplex PCR; TCRdb's version includes in-frame clones alone and lacks a portion of them. In the table there are some 130,000 clones, around 10% of which are singletons. What was sequenced was PBMCs. V and J are TRBV2 and TRBJ1-5; no clear D gene. The clonotype comes from a man aged 45-60 years in good health and CMV-seronegative. CDR3 nucleotides: TGTGCCAGCAGGGGCGCGTCTGGCAATCAGCCCCAGCATTTT. Protein: CASRGASGNQPQHF. Supplemented by reference TRBV2 and TRBJ1-5, the full variable domain reads EPEVTQTPSHQVTQMGQEVILRCVPISNHLYFYWYRQILGQKVEFLVSFYNNEISEKSEIFDDQFSVERPDGSNFTLKIRSTKLEDSAMYFCASRGASGNQPQHFGDGTRLSIL.